These T cell receptor beta chains were read from a single sample in a study of early stage breast cancer tumors. Assay: immunoSEQ multiplex PCR; the TCRdb copy retains only in-frame clones and omits some. The table shows 25,000 to 35,000 clones, with around 50% occurring only once. The sample taken for sequencing was breast tumor tissue. The origin of the receptors is a person in their fifties with breast cancer. Each CDR3 is given with its conserved first and last residue. The D gene is left open where the match is weak. Size is omitted from some rows. Given values are once, few, many or a class for expanded clones.

v_call	j_call	d_call	clone_size	cdr3_aa	cdr3_nt
TRBV7-2	TRBJ2-7	TRBD1	.	CASSRDRGYEQYF	TGTGCCAGCAGCCGAGACAGGGGCTACGAGCAGTACTTC
TRBV9	TRBJ1-2	TRBD1	.	CASSPQGGTVKYGYTF	TGTGCCAGCAGCCCCCAAGGAGGGACAGTGAAATATGGCTACACCTTC
TRBV6-5	TRBJ2-5	.	.	CASSLGRTQYF	TGTGCCAGCTCGTTGGGACGAACCCAGTACTTC
TRBV9	TRBJ2-3	.	.	CASSDGAGADTQYF	TGTGCCAGCAGCGATGGGGCCGGGGCAGATACGCAGTATTTT
TRBV19	TRBJ1-5	TRBD1	.	CASSSTGRSNQPQHF	TGTGCCAGTAGTTCGACAGGGAGAAGCAATCAGCCCCAGCATTTT
TRBV7-9	TRBJ2-3	.	.	CASSFLIRTKLRDPDTQYF	TGTGCCAGCAGCTTTCTAATCCGGACAAAACTCCGGGACCCAGATACGCAGTATTTT
TRBV19	TRBJ2-7	TRBD2	.	CASSIGTSGSYEQYF	TGTGCCAGTAGTATCGGGACTAGCGGGAGCTACGAGCAGTACTTC
TRBV2	TRBJ2-2	.	.	CASSEEGWGGELFF	TGTGCCAGCAGTGAAGAAGGTTGGGGCGGGGAGCTGTTTTTT
TRBV9	TRBJ2-1	.	.	CASSTDASYYNEQFF	TGTGCCAGCAGCACCGACGCCTCCTATTACAATGAGCAGTTCTTC
TRBV10-3	TRBJ2-7	.	.	CAISESRDGEYEQYF	TGTGCCATCAGTGAGTCCAGGGACGGTGAATACGAGCAGTACTTC
TRBV6-5	TRBJ2-1	TRBD2	.	CASSRTSGRNEQFF	TGTGCCAGCAGTAGGACTAGCGGGAGGAATGAGCAGTTCTTC
TRBV10-3	TRBJ2-1	TRBD2	.	CAISESIAGGYNEQFF	TGTGCCATCAGTGAGTCGATAGCGGGAGGGTACAATGAGCAGTTCTTC
TRBV6-1	TRBJ2-3	.	.	CASSTGFSTDTQYF	TGTGCCAGCAGTACAGGGTTTAGCACAGATACGCAGTATTTT
TRBV6-1	TRBJ2-5	.	many	CASSEATAETQYF	TGTGCCAGCAGTGAAGCGACGGCAGAGACCCAGTACTTC
TRBV27	TRBJ2-1	TRBD1	.	CASSLFRTGGPIF	TGTGCCAGCAGTTTATTCCGGACAGGGGGTCCGATCTTC
TRBV4-1	TRBJ1-2	.	few	CASSIRAHFNYGYTF	TGCGCCAGCAGCATCCGGGCCCATTTTAACTATGGCTACACCTTC
TRBV11-2	TRBJ1-1	TRBD1	.	CASSRTGGLREGAFF	TGTGCCAGCAGCCGGACAGGGGGCCTCCGTGAAGGAGCTTTCTTT
TRBV14	TRBJ1-3	.	.	CASSQAGIRSGNTIYF	TGTGCCAGCAGCCAAGCAGGGATAAGATCTGGAAACACCATATATTTT
TRBV6-5	TRBJ2-1	TRBD2	.	CASRRLASGSYEQFF	TGTGCCAGCAGAAGGTTGGCTAGCGGGAGTTATGAGCAGTTCTTC
TRBV5-6	TRBJ2-1	TRBD1	.	CASSPQGVQDYNEQFF	TGTGCCAGCAGCCCACAGGGGGTTCAGGATTACAATGAGCAGTTCTTC
TRBV6-1	TRBJ2-6	.	few	CASTTTVSGANVLTF	TGTGCCAGCACCACGACAGTCTCTGGGGCCAACGTCCTGACTTTC
TRBV7-9	TRBJ1-4	.	once	CASSRGGNKLFF	TGTGCCAGCAGCCGGGGGGGTAACAAACTGTTTTTT
TRBV6-6	TRBJ1-3	.	medium-sized	CASSYGQSAIYF	TGTGCCAGCAGTTACGGGCAGAGCGCCATATATTTT
TRBV27	TRBJ2-5	TRBD1	few	CASSLLGTGGGYQETQYF	TGTGCCAGCAGTTTACTCGGGACAGGGGGGGGGTACCAAGAGACCCAGTACTTC
TRBV6-1	TRBJ1-2	TRBD1	.	CASSEAFAGGYGYTF	TGTGCCAGCAGTGAAGCATTCGCAGGGGGGTATGGCTACACCTTC
TRBV2	TRBJ2-3	TRBD2	.	CASKGSLRTSGISDTQYF	TGTGCCAGCAAGGGCAGCCTTAGGACTAGCGGGATTTCAGATACGCAGTATTTT
TRBV10-3	TRBJ1-1	.	.	CAIRRGRDLNTEAFF	TGTGCCATCAGGAGGGGCAGGGACTTGAACACTGAAGCTTTCTTT
TRBV11-2	TRBJ1-1	.	.	CASSDIGNTEAFF	TGTGCCAGCAGCGACATCGGGAACACTGAAGCTTTCTTT
TRBV19	TRBJ2-3	.	.	CASSDSTDTQYF	TGTGCCAGTTCAGACAGCACAGATACGCAGTATTTT
TRBV27	TRBJ1-5	.	.	CASSLTGWSGQPQHF	TGTGCCAGCAGTCTTACAGGGTGGTCCGGTCAGCCCCAGCATTTT
TRBV5-1	TRBJ2-7	.	.	CASSSEGGTYSYEQYF	TGCGCCAGCAGCTCCGAAGGAGGGACGTACTCCTACGAGCAGTACTTC
TRBV13	TRBJ2-7	.	few	CASRQRGASSSYEQYF	TGTGCCAGCAGACAGCGAGGAGCTTCAAGCTCCTACGAGCAGTACTTC
TRBV6-5	TRBJ1-1	.	few	CASSYGNRNTEAFF	TGTGCCAGCAGTTACGGCAACAGGAACACTGAAGCTTTCTTT
TRBV7-3	TRBJ2-3	TRBD1	once	CASGQGGDTQYF	TGTGCCAGCGGACAGGGGGGAGATACGCAGTATTTT
TRBV9	TRBJ2-3	TRBD2	.	CASSGSGRANSDTQYF	TGTGCCAGCAGCGGTAGCGGGAGGGCCAACAGCGATACGCAGTATTTT
TRBV7-2	TRBJ1-2	.	.	CASSFDRRGYGYTF	TGTGCCAGCAGCTTCGACAGGAGGGGCTATGGCTACACCTTC
TRBV4-2	TRBJ2-7	TRBD1	few	CASSQGRQGEQYF	TGTGCCAGCAGCCAAGGACGACAGGGCGAGCAGTACTTC
TRBV6-4	TRBJ2-1	TRBD2	.	CASSEGLAGHNEQFF	TGTGCCAGCAGTGAGGGACTAGCGGGACACAATGAGCAGTTCTTC
TRBV5-1	TRBJ2-3	.	once	CASSLESGVSTDTQYF	TGCGCCAGCAGCTTGGAGTCAGGAGTTAGCACAGATACGCAGTATTTT
TRBV7-9	TRBJ2-7	TRBD2	.	CASTPRGGSSYEQYF	TGTGCCAGCACCCCCCGAGGCGGGAGTTCTTACGAGCAGTACTTC
TRBV6-6	TRBJ2-7	.	.	CASSSGGNLYEQYF	TGTGCCAGCAGCTCCGGGGGCAACCTATACGAGCAGTACTTC
TRBV6-1	TRBJ2-2	TRBD1	.	CASSAPDRAIGELFF	TGTGCCAGCAGTGCCCCGGACAGGGCTATCGGGGAGCTGTTTTTT
TRBV5-1	TRBJ1-4	.	few	CASSLGSTNEKLFF	TGCGCCAGCAGCTTAGGGTCGACTAATGAAAAACTGTTTTTT
TRBV2	TRBJ2-7	.	.	CASSVEYEQYF	TGTGCCAGCAGTGTGGAGTACGAGCAGTACTTC
TRBV19	TRBJ2-3	TRBD2	once	CASNIVPGGRADTQYF	TGTGCCAGTAATATCGTGCCGGGAGGGCGTGCAGATACGCAGTATTTT
TRBV10-3	TRBJ2-7	.	.	CAISESRPPGHSYEQYF	TGTGCCATCAGTGAGTCGCGCCCTCCGGGACACAGCTACGAGCAGTACTTC
TRBV11-2	TRBJ1-1	.	.	CASILYRATSNTEAFF	TGTGCCAGCATCCTCTACCGAGCTACCTCTAACACTGAAGCTTTCTTT
TRBV11-1	TRBJ2-5	TRBD2	.	CASSPSGSWMETQYF	TGTGCCAGCAGTCCCAGCGGGAGTTGGATGGAGACCCAGTACTTC
TRBV7-6	TRBJ2-1	TRBD1	.	CASSLGQNSGNEQFF	TGTGCCAGCAGCTTGGGACAGAACTCTGGAAATGAGCAGTTCTTC
TRBV11-2	TRBJ2-1	.	.	CASSFDPYNEQFF	TGTGCCAGCAGCTTCGACCCTTACAATGAGCAGTTCTTC
TRBV6-5	TRBJ1-1	TRBD1	.	CASSLGQSPYFEAFF	TGTGCCAGCAGTTTGGGACAGTCCCCTTACTTTGAAGCTTTCTTT
TRBV27	TRBJ2-5	.	once	CASSLLGGKETQYF	TGTGCCAGCAGTTTATTAGGAGGGAAAGAGACCCAGTACTTC
TRBV4-1	TRBJ2-3	TRBD2	.	CASSQEGLAADTQYF	TGCGCCAGCAGCCAAGAGGGACTAGCTGCAGATACGCAGTATTTT